These 20 T cell receptor beta chains were sequenced from one sample in a study of blood T cell repertoires in COVID-19. Produced via immunoSEQ multiplex PCR; TCRdb's table is partial and in-frame only. The sample shows 20,000 to 25,000 clones, approximately 81% of them seen only once. Material for sequencing was peripheral blood. Source of these receptors: a man aged 40-55 years with acute or convalescent COVID-19.

This chain connects TRBV5-5 to TRBJ2-3, with 9 bases fitting TRBD2. CDR1 is SGHKS, CDR2 YYEKEE, per germline (reference sequence). Trimming took 0 bases from V and 3 from J; bases not matched to a gene: 11. This CDR3 spans 18 amino acids. The chain's CDR3 is CASSLAPTSGWDTDTQYF. The CDR3 DNA sequence: TGTGCCAGCAGCTTGGCTCCGACTAGCGGTTGGGATACAGATACGCAGTATTTT.

This chain joins TRBV30 and TRBJ1-2, with 10 bases aligning to TRBD1. J lost 6 bases, V lost 0 bases, and 10 bases had no gene match. This CDR3 has 16 residues. Germline V gene sequence: CDR1 GTSNPN, CDR2 SVGIG (reference sequence). The CDR3 DNA reads as TGTGCCTGGAGTGTTCAGTCGACAGGGGGCGGACATGGCTACACCTTC. Amino acids: CAWSVQSTGGGHGYTF.

This chain connects TRBV29-1 to TRBJ1-3; D is unresolved. Germline V gives CDR1 SQVTM, CDR2 ANQGSEA. CDR3 length equals 12 residues. The germline V and J ends were trimmed by 6 bases and 0 bases, with 6 bases remaining between them. The CDR3, as DNA: TGCAGCGTCCTTTCCTCTGGAAACACCATATATTTT. This encodes CSVLSSGNTIYF.

The rearrangement joins TRBV21-1 to TRBJ1-6. TRBV21-1 is shown as a pseudogene. The CDR3 is made up of 15 amino acids. The DNA for the CDR3 is TGTGCCAGCAGCAATAGAGGCGGCCGCTGGTCACCCCTCCACTTT. Protein sequence: CASSNRGGRWSPLHF.

This chain links TRBV12-3 or TRBV12-4 with TRBJ1-2; maybe TRBD1 (5 bases). Trimming cost V 7 bases and J 7 bases, with 16 bases left between them. The CDR3 has 13 residues. The CDR3 nucleotides read TGTGCCAGCACCCTGGGAGGGGTTGGTGGCTACACCTTC. Encoded protein: CASTLGGVGGYTF.

The chain carries TRBV5-6 and TRBJ2-7; a weak D match, TRBD2 (6 bases). CDR1 is SGHDT and CDR2 is YYEEEE in the germline V gene. V shed 0 bases and J shed 6 bases, with 10 bases lying between them. There are 13 residues in the CDR3. The DNA for the CDR3 is TGTGCCAGCAGCTTGGCCGTGGGGGGCGAGCAGTACTTC. It codes for CASSLAVGGEQYF.

The chain is built from TRBV11-2 and TRBJ2-5; TRBD1 aligns across 8 bases. The CDR3 sequence is 15 residues long. The V and J ends lost 5 bases and 2 bases, in that order; junction bases with no gene match: 7. Per the germline V gene, CDR1 is SGHAT and CDR2 is FQNNGV. The CDR3 sequence is CASSLMGQAQETQYF. The CDR3 DNA sequence: TGTGCCAGCAGCCTAATGGGACAGGCGCAAGAGACCCAGTACTTC. The whole variable domain, remainder taken from reference TRBV11-2 and TRBJ2-5, is EAGVAQSPRYKIIEKRQSVAFWCNPISGHATLYWYQQILGQGPKLLIQFQNNGVVDDSQLPKDRFSAERLKGVDSTLKIQPAKLEDSAVYLCASSLMGQAQETQYFGPGTRLLVL.

The chain links TRBV7-9 to TRBJ1-3; 10 bases align to TRBD1. CDR3 length: 15 residues. V dropped 3 bases and J dropped 3; count of bases not matched to a gene: 2. Germline V gene lookup returns CDR1 SEHNR and CDR2 FQNEAQ (reference sequence). The CDR3 loop is CASSFGQGDGNTIYF. CDR3 bases: TGTGCCAGCAGCTTTGGACAGGGGGATGGAAACACCATATATTTT.

The V gene is TRBV6-1, the J gene TRBJ1-2, with D unclear. From germline, CDR1 is MNHNS and CDR2 SASEGT. V dropped 3 bases and J dropped 3 bases, with 11 bases sitting between them. The CDR3 spans 14 residues. CDR3 sequence (DNA): TGTGCCAGCAGTGACATTCAGGACTACTATGGCTACACCTTC. Translated, it gives CASSDIQDYYGYTF.

The chain couples TRBV5-5 to TRBJ1-1, with unresolved D. This CDR3 has 14 residues. From germline, CDR1 is SGHKS and CDR2 YYEKEE (reference sequence). The V end lost 2 bases, the J end lost 3 bases, and 11 bases lay between the germline ends. The CDR3 DNA sequence: TGTGCCAGCAGCTTCGCAGTTTTGGACACTGAAGCTTTCTTT. It translates to CASSFAVLDTEAFF.

The chain is built from TRBV4-2 and TRBJ2-1, with 12 bases identical to TRBD2. The CDR3 consists of 18 residues. Germline V gene data show CDR1 as LGHNA and CDR2 as YNFKEQ. Trimming removed 0 bases from V and 7 bases from J; junction bases left unmatched: 10. The CDR3 region has the DNA TGTGCCAGCAGCCAAGACCTAAGACTAGCGGGAGAAGGGAATGAGCAGTTCTTC. It codes for CASSQDLRLAGEGNEQFF.

This chain uses TRBV4-1 with TRBJ2-1; D is ambiguous. V lost 4 bases and J lost 0, with 13 bases in between. The CDR3 covers 16 residues. In germline, CDR1 is MGHRA, CDR2 YSYEKL. The CDR3: CASSRSVDSSYNEQFF. CDR3 bases: TGCGCCAGCAGCCGTTCGGTCGATAGCTCCTACAATGAGCAGTTCTTC.

This chain links TRBV5-5 with TRBJ1-1; no definite D call. The CDR3 is 13 amino acids. The V and J ends lost 5 bases and 11 bases respectively, with 19 bases between them. Germline lookup yields CDR1 SGHKS and CDR2 YYEKEE (reference sequence). The chain's CDR3 is CASSPNSGVRAFF. CDR3 bases: TGTGCCAGCAGTCCTAACAGCGGGGTGAGGGCTTTCTTT.

The V and J genes are TRBV6-1 and TRBJ1-1, with D tentatively TRBD1 (6 bases). The CDR3 is 18 residues long. V was clipped by 1 base and J by 5 bases, with 23 bases between them. Looked up from germline, CDR1 is MNHNS and CDR2 is SASEGT. The CDR3 is CASSEENRGGRRSTEAFF. In nucleotides, the CDR3 is TGTGCCAGCAGTGAAGAGAATCGCGGGGGCCGCAGATCGACTGAAGCTTTCTTT.

The chain combines TRBV9 with TRBJ1-3; 7 nucleotides line up with TRBD1. The CDR3 has 16 amino acids. Losses at the gene ends were 6 bases for V and 2 bases for J; bases not matched to a gene: 11. The germline gives CDR1 SGDLS, CDR2 YYNGEE. The CDR3, as DNA: TGTGCCAGCACGACCCGGACAGGTTTGGCTGGAAACACCATATATTTT. Amino acids: CASTTRTGLAGNTIYF.

The chain employs TRBV10-2 and TRBJ1-5; D is unresolved. The germline V gene encodes CDR1 WSHSY and CDR2 SAAADI. Trimming pared 0 bases from V and 4 bases from J, leaving 4 bases between. CDR3 length: 13 residues. The CDR3 sequence: CASSESRNQPQHF. Written as DNA, the CDR3 is TGCGCCAGCAGTGAGTCGAGGAATCAGCCCCAGCATTTT.

The J gene is TRBJ2-3, the V gene TRBV10-1; 10 bases map to TRBD2. With 4 bases clipped from V and 7 bases from J, the junction kept 8 bases outside the gene matches. Looked up from germline, CDR1 is WNHNN and CDR2 is SYGVQD (reference sequence). The CDR3 spans 15 residues. CDR3 nucleotide sequence: TGCGCCAGCAGTGGGAATAGCGGGGGGCCACATACGCAGTATTTT. Translation: CASSGNSGGPHTQYF.

The chain has TRBV27 and TRBJ2-3; D is unclear. The CDR3 sequence is 14 residues long. Germline V gene lookup returns CDR1 MNHEY and CDR2 SMNVEV (reference sequence). With 3 bases removed from V and 5 bases from J, the gap between germline ends came to 12 bases. The CDR3 sequence: CASSLRGLGDTQYF. The CDR3 DNA sequence: TGTGCCAGCAGTTTGCGAGGTCTGGGAGATACGCAGTATTTT.

The chain couples TRBV7-2 to TRBJ1-2, with D possibly TRBD1 on 5 matching bases. The CDR3 extends over 15 amino acids. Between the trimmed V and J ends, which lost 5 bases and 2 bases, there was a span of 15 bases. The germline CDR1 and CDR2 sequences are SGHTA and FQGNSA. The CDR3 DNA is TGTGCCAGCAGCCAAGTGGGGACTCGCAACTATGGCTACACCTTC. It specifies CASSQVGTRNYGYTF.

This chain connects TRBV30 to TRBJ2-5, with 8 positions matching TRBD1. The CDR3 covers 13 residues. The V segment lost 2 bases and the J segment 3 bases; nucleotides outside the gene matches: 2. Germline values: CDR1 GTSNPN, CDR2 SVGIG (reference sequence). The CDR3 DNA follows: TGTGCCTGGAGTTGGACAGGGAAAGAGACCCAGTACTTC. The encoded protein is CAWSWTGKETQYF.